This TCR beta chain is from a study of vaccination and CD4 T cells after COVID-19 (dated by TCRdb to 2022 to 2024). Regarding the study in general: Every convalescent patient had a positive nasal swab PCR test for SARS-CoV-2, with mild disease in nine patients and severe disease in one. The convalescent cohort included six males and four females, with two Hispanic individuals, seven Caucasians, two Asians and one multiracial person. Control cultures used a CEFX viral epitope pool as positive control, an HIV-1 Nef peptide pool as negative control, or no peptide. Culture stimuli were overlapping spike peptide pools from SARS-CoV-2 and from the common cold coronaviruses HCoV-NL63, HCoV-OC43 and HCoV-229E. The time from the second vaccine dose to post-vaccine blood sampling had a median of around 72 days and ranged from about 12 to 241 days. In under 13 COVID-19 convalescent patients and a few infection-naive healthy vaccine recipients, researchers compared the spike-specific CD4+ TCR repertoire from before mRNA vaccination with the repertoire from after. Post-COVID blood samples were collected from convalescent patients a median of about 92 days after diagnosis, with a range of roughly 35 to 170 days. Participants received two doses of either the Pfizer-BioNTech BNT162b2 vaccine (n=8) or the Moderna mRNA-1273 vaccine (n=2). The paper as a whole reports these results and caveats: In convalescent patients, nearly all vaccine-specific clones (304 of 307) were found to be mono-reactive for SARS-CoV-2 spike rather than cross-reactive with common cold coronaviruses. In convalescent patients, a median about 86% of post-vaccine SARS-CoV-2-reactive clones were detected only after vaccination, suggesting vaccine-specific priming. The study included relatively few convalescent patients and did not analyze early timepoints after natural infection. The median count of SARS-CoV-2-reactive clonotypes went up from around 20 after infection to about 40 after vaccination, although the change was not significant.

A word on this clonotype: This receptor's antigen is unknown. Base quality data are lacking; no much larger clone is found one base away.

The treatment or condition tag for this specimen amounts to: roughly 10-day PBMC culture with coronavirus spike peptide pools or control peptides (ViraFEST assay). The ViraFEST assay was used in the study, in which antigen-specific T cells were expanded with peptide pools and expanded clonotypes were subsequently identified by TCR sequencing. The convalescent patients' positive SARS-CoV-2 PCR tests fell between March and December 2020, which was before the Alpha, Beta and Delta variants emerged in the United States. Fewer than 2.5 million PBMCs per well were cultured in IMDM with 5% human AB serum and 9 to 10 IU/ml IL-2, plus 10 ug/ml peptide pools. Half of the culture medium was replaced with fresh IL-2-containing medium on days 3 and 7. CD4+ T cells were isolated after approximately eleven days of culture through negative selection using the EasySep CD4+ T cell isolation kit. Ficoll-Paque Plus gradient centrifugation was used to isolate PBMCs from whole blood, and the isolated PBMCs were then either used fresh or cryopreserved at -140C. Triplicate wells were generally used for each culture condition.

The receptor library was made with PCR. TCR sequencing of DNA from cultured CD4+ T cells used the Oncomine TCR Beta short-read assay at the Johns Hopkins FTIC core. Genomic DNA was extracted from the cultured CD4+ T cells with the QIAamp micro DNA kit. The Oncomine TCR Beta libraries from cultured CD4+ T cells were pooled using unique dual indexes and then sequenced on an Illumina iSeq 100. As for the authors' bioinformatics: Non-productive sequences were removed, and CDR3s that did not start with C, did not end with F or W, or were shorter than 7 amino acids were discarded. Antigen-specific clonotypes were identified using the MANAFEST web application through comparison of peptide-stimulated wells with reference and other culture wells. An FDR below 0.05, an odds ratio above 5, and a productive frequency above 0.1% in at least two of three replicate wells were required for clones to be considered positive. A clonotype was classed as cross-reactive if the clonotype showed significant expansion both in SARS-CoV-2 spike wells and in at least one common cold coronavirus spike condition. Levenshtein distances (stringdist) and unrooted phylogenetic trees (ape) in R version 3.6.1 were used to assess CDR3 homology. TCRdb reanalyzed the raw reads on its own, using fastp at Q25 for trimming and MiXCR for clone calling, and kept in-frame beta chains. Each CDR3 protein appears once, grouped with its most common genes and DNA. Clone size and V and J calls follow TCRdb, not the original study. The sample table lists over 10,000 distinct CDR3 sequences, 56% of them with a count of one. The ten largest make up approximately 12% of the sample.

The CDR3 holds 12 amino acids from the cysteine to the phenylalanine. Of all the DNA, just the CDR3 is kept, 36 bases in frame from base 1. V is pared back by 4 bases and J by 6 bases, with 9 bases lying between the germline termini. The germline V gene yields SNHLY for CDR1 and FYNNEI for CDR2. Recombination joined TRBV2 with TRBJ1-1; no D gene can be assigned with confidence. This receptor was identified in a human donor who had recovered from COVID-19. Sequencing was carried out using CD4+ T cells from blood, cultured in vitro. The CDR3 protein: CASSGLASEAFF. DNA sequence: TGTGCCAGCAGTGGGCTGGCGTCTGAAGCTTTCTTT.